The 22 T cell receptor beta chains given below trace back to one sample, sequenced in a study of T-cell memory formation after mild COVID-19. TCRdb analysed the 5' RACE reads with MiXCR anew, one entry per CDR3 protein. The sample has 250,000 to 400,000 distinct CDR3 sequences, approximately 14% seen once; the top ten hold roughly a fifth. The sequenced material came from PBMCs or a T cell subset sorted from them (not recorded which). All receptors derive from a man younger than 30 who had mild COVID-19 (a few samples of this study predate the infection). Cell type and time point are not known.

There are a few counts of this clonotype. The CDR3 nucleotides read TGTGCCAGCAGCTTAGCCCCAGGGGGGGTCGATGAGCAGTTCTTC. Amino acid sequence: CASSLAPGGVDEQFF. The chain recombines TRBV7-8 with TRBJ2-1; D may correspond to TRBD1 or TRBD2 (7 bases each). Looked up from germline, CDR1 is SGHVS and CDR2 is FQNEAQ. The CDR3 spans 15 residues. With 0 bases removed from V and 8 bases from J, the gap between germline ends came to 14 bases. Complete variable domain (other parts from reference TRBV7-8 and TRBJ2-1): GAGVSQSPRYKVAKRGQDVALRCDPISGHVSLFWYQQALGQGPEFLTYFQNEAQLDKSGLPSDRFFAERPEGSVSTLKIQRTQQEDSAVYLCASSLAPGGVDEQFFGPGTRLTVL.

This clonotype was seen at least ten times. The V call is TRBV5-1, the J call TRBJ1-3; no reliable D call. CDR3 length equals 14 residues. Per the germline V gene, CDR1 is SGHRS and CDR2 is YFSETQ. V lost 0 bases to trimming and J lost 1 base, with 5 bases between them. CDR3: CASSLDGSGNTIYF. The DNA of the CDR3 is TGCGCCAGCAGCTTGGACGGATCTGGAAACACCATATATTTT.

This clonotype was counted a few times. The final CDR3 position lacks the conserved phenylalanine or tryptophan, pointing to a likely read error. The DNA is omitted, as the CDR3 cannot be located on it reliably, and the CDR3 follows TCRdb's listing. The gene calls are TRBV3-1 and TRBJ1-4; TRBD1 reflects the table's D call only, with no check against the DNA. Germline loops: CDR1 LGHDT, CDR2 YNNKEL (reference sequence). The CDR3 contains 10 residues when both ends are counted. CDR3 in amino acids: CASSQDERDA.

The V and J genes are TRBV6-5 and TRBJ2-2; D is unresolved. The CDR3 totals 13 residues. With 3 bases removed from V and 6 bases from J, the gap between germline ends came to 8 bases. Germline CDR1 reads MNHEY; CDR2 reads SVGAGI. CDR3 in amino acids: CASSYGNPGELFF. CDR3 nucleotide sequence: TGTGCCAGCAGTTATGGAAACCCCGGGGAGCTGTTTTTT.

The chain recombines TRBV21-1 with TRBJ1-1; TRBD1, the D gene given by the table, was not confirmed from the DNA. TRBV21-1 is a recognized pseudogene. The CDR3 length is 15 residues. CDR3 bases: TGTGCCAGCAGCATCGGACAGGGGGATGACACTGAAGCTTTCTTT. It is translated as CASSIGQGDDTEAFF.

In DNA, the CDR3 is TGCGCCAGCACCTGGGAAAGGCCCGGGGAGCTGTTTTTT. Translation: CASTWERPGELFF. V and J are TRBV5-1 and TRBJ2-2; D gene uncertain. Looked up from germline, CDR1 is SGHRS and CDR2 is YFSETQ. Trimming removed 6 bases from V and 6 bases from J, with 12 bases in between. CDR3 length equals 13 residues.

The CDR3 DNA reads TGTGCCAGCAGCCAAAGACCCGGTGGCGAGACCCAGTACTTC. Translation gives CASSQRPGGETQYF. The genes are TRBV7-9 and TRBJ2-5; no definite D call. In germline, CDR1 is SEHNR, CDR2 FQNEAQ (reference sequence). The CDR3 covers 14 residues. V was clipped by 5 bases and J by 5 bases, with 15 bases between them.

This clonotype has only a few counts. This sequence joins TRBV29-1 and TRBJ2-3; D gene uncertain. Trimming shortened V by 4 bases and J by 0 bases, and 8 bases separated the two germline ends. The CDR3 runs to 13 residues. Germline lookup yields CDR1 SQVTM and CDR2 ANQGSEA. CDR3 residues: CSVAGRSTDTQYF. The CDR3 DNA follows: TGCAGCGTTGCGGGCAGGAGCACAGATACGCAGTATTTT.

A few counts support this clonotype. The chain couples TRBV7-9 to TRBJ2-2; D could derive from TRBD1 or TRBD2 (5 bases each). V was shortened by 2 bases and J by 0 bases, with 10 bases between the two germline ends. CDR3 length: 16 residues. Germline lookup yields CDR1 SEHNR and CDR2 FQNEAQ (reference sequence). In nucleotides, the CDR3 is TGTGCCAGCAGCTTAAGGGGACCTTCGAACACCGGGGAGCTGTTTTTT. It encodes CASSLRGPSNTGELFF.

This clonotype has more than one count but fewer than ten. V usage is TRBV4-3 and J usage is TRBJ1-4, with D possibly being TRBD1 (5 bases). V was trimmed by 0 bases and J by 1 base, leaving 12 bases between them. CDR3 length: 17 residues. The germline CDR1 and CDR2 sequences are LGHNA and YSLEER. In DNA, the CDR3 is TGCGCCAGCAGCCAAGACCAGGGCAGAGGAACTAATGAAAAACTGTTTTTT. Translated, it gives CASSQDQGRGTNEKLFF.

This clonotype was observed a handful of times. The chain employs TRBV29-1 and TRBJ2-2, with D perhaps assigned TRBD1 or TRBD2 (6 bases each). Trimming shortened V by 7 bases and J by 2 bases, and 11 bases separated the two germline ends. Germline V gene sequence: CDR1 SQVTM, CDR2 ANQGSEA. This CDR3 is built from 13 residues. CDR3 sequence: CSETGANTGELFF. CDR3 DNA: TGCAGCGAGACGGGGGCAAACACCGGGGAGCTGTTTTTT.

This clonotype was observed a handful of times. This sequence joins TRBV10-2 and TRBJ2-6; 8 bases align to TRBD1. J gave up 2 bases and V 0 bases, and 12 bases lay outside the gene matches. CDR3 size: 20 residues. From germline, CDR1 is WSHSY and CDR2 SAAADI. Written as DNA, the CDR3 is TGCGCCAGCAGTGAGTCTGACCGACAGGGGTCCCGAACTGGGGCCAACGTCCTGACTTTC. This gives the protein CASSESDRQGSRTGANVLTF.

The chain combines TRBV6-1 with TRBJ2-5; D unclear. In germline, CDR1 is MNHNS, CDR2 SASEGT. The CDR3 runs 13 residues. Trimming pared 3 bases from V and 9 bases from J, leaving 14 bases between. Here the CDR3 reads CASSDYGPSAQYF. The DNA of the CDR3 is TGTGCCAGCAGTGATTACGGCCCGTCGGCCCAGTACTTC.

The chain joins TRBV4-3 to TRBJ2-7, with 9 positions matching TRBD1. From germline, CDR1 is LGHNA and CDR2 YSLEER. V gave up 1 base and J gave up 4 bases; unmatched junction bases: 8. The CDR3 runs to 16 residues. The chain's CDR3 is CASSQVVGTGNYEQYF. The CDR3 DNA sequence: TGCGCCAGCAGCCAAGTGGTAGGGACAGGGAATTACGAGCAGTACTTC.

The chain links TRBV28 to TRBJ1-1, with D tentatively TRBD1 (5 bases). The germline V and J ends were trimmed by 4 bases and 0 bases, with 9 bases remaining between them. The CDR3 is 14 residues long. Germline CDR1 MDHEN, CDR2 SYDVKM. CDR3 amino acids: CASSYGGVNTEAFF. The CDR3 DNA reads as TGTGCCAGCAGTTACGGAGGGGTGAACACTGAAGCTTTCTTT.

This clonotype is a singleton in its sample. Here the CDR3 reads CSGWGGAAEAFF. The CDR3 coding sequence is TGCAGCGGCTGGGGAGGGGCGGCTGAAGCTTTCTTT. The gene calls are TRBV29-1 and TRBJ1-1, with D possibly matching TRBD1 (5 bases). The germline V and J ends were trimmed by 7 bases and 6 bases, with 15 bases remaining between them. This CDR3 is built from 12 residues. The germline V gene has CDR1 SQVTM and CDR2 ANQGSEA.

The rearrangement joins TRBV4-3 to TRBJ2-3; no clear D gene. There are 15 residues in the CDR3. Per germline, CDR1 LGHNA and CDR2 YSLEER. Trimming left V 1 base short and J 3 bases short, with 11 bases between. The CDR3 protein is CASSQANPRTDTQYF. CDR3 DNA: TGCGCCAGCAGCCAAGCAAATCCACGGACAGATACGCAGTATTTT.

The chain employs TRBV6-2 or TRBV6-3 and TRBJ2-3; 9 bases align to TRBD2. V shed 7 bases, J shed 4 bases, and the junction held 12 bases outside the gene matches. From germline, CDR1 is MNHEY and CDR2 SVGEGT. The CDR3 loop spans 16 amino acids. CDR3 region: CASTLRRTSVPDTQYF. The CDR3 DNA reads TGTGCCAGCACCCTACGGCGGACTAGCGTTCCAGATACGCAGTATTTT.

The chain joins TRBV5-1 to TRBJ2-4; D call uncertain. V lost 0 bases to trimming and J lost 1 base, with 11 bases between them. The germline V gene has CDR1 SGHRS and CDR2 YFSETQ. The CDR3 loop spans 16 amino acids. The DNA of the CDR3 is TGCGCCAGCAGCTTGGTGCTCGGGCCGGCCAAAAACATTCAGTACTTC. Translation: CASSLVLGPAKNIQYF. Filled out from reference TRBV5-1 and TRBJ2-4, the complete variable domain reads KAGVTQTPRYLIKTRGQQVTLSCSPISGHRSVSWYQQTPGQGLQFLFEYFSETQRNKGNFPGRFSGRQFSNSRSEMNVSTLELGDSALYLCASSLVLGPAKNIQYFGAGTRLSVL.

This chain uses TRBV7-9 with TRBJ2-3; tentatively, D is TRBD2 (6 bases). The V end was cut by 6 bases, the J end by 6 bases, with 25 bases between. The CDR3 totals 17 residues. CDR1 is SEHNR and CDR2 is FQNEAQ in the germline V gene (reference sequence). CDR3 DNA sequence: TGTGCCAGCAGACTGACACGCGGGGCGAAGAACATCGATACGCAGTATTTT. It is translated as CASRLTRGAKNIDTQYF.

This clonotype was seen a few times. J is TRBJ1-1 and V is TRBV5-1, with 11 bases identical to TRBD1. Germline CDR1 SGHRS, CDR2 YFSETQ. The V and J ends lost 4 bases and 1 base, in that order; junction bases with no gene match: 6. The CDR3 is 16 residues long. This chain's CDR3 is CASSPGTGGPNTEAFF. CDR3 nucleotides: TGCGCCAGCAGCCCAGGGACAGGGGGTCCGAACACTGAAGCTTTCTTT.

This clonotype appeared a few times. J is TRBJ1-1 and V is TRBV29-1, with D perhaps TRBD1 (6 bases). CDR3 length: 11 amino acids. Germline CDR1 and CDR2: SQVTM and ANQGSEA. V lost 6 bases, J lost 4 bases, and 9 bases lay in between. As DNA, the CDR3 is TGCAGCGTCCAGACAGGCACTGAAGCTTTCTTT. Amino acid sequence: CSVQTGTEAFF.